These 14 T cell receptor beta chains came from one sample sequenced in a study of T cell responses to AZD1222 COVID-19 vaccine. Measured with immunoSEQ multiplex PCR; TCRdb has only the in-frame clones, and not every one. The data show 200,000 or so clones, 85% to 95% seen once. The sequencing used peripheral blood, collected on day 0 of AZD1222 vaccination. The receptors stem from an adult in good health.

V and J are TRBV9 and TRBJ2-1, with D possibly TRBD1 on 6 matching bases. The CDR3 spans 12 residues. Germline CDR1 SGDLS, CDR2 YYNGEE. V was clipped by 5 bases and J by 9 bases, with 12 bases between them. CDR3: CASSNRVGEQFF. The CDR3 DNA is TGTGCCAGCAGTAACAGGGTTGGTGAGCAGTTCTTC.

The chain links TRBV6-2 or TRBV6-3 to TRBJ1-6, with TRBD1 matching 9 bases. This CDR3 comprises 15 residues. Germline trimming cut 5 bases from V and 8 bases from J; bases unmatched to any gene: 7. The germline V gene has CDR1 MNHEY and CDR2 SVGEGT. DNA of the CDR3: TGTGCCAGCAGTCCAACCGGGACAGGGCATTCACCCCTCCACTTT. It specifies CASSPTGTGHSPLHF.

This chain's CDR3 is CASSYRGTDTQYF. The CDR3, as DNA: TGTGCCAGCAGCTACCGGGGCACAGATACGCAGTATTTT. The chain is built from TRBV5-5 and TRBJ2-3; the D is unclear. In germline, CDR1 is SGHKS, CDR2 YYEKEE (reference sequence). With 3 bases removed from V and 1 base from J, the gap between germline ends came to 6 bases. The CDR3 length is 13 residues.

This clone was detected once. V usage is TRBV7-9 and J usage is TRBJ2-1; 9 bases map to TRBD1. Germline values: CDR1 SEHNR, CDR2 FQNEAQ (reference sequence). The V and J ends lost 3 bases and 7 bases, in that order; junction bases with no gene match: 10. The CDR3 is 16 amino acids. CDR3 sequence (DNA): TGTGCCAGCAGCTTCCAGACAGGGGGGACAGGGAATGAGCAGTTCTTC. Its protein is CASSFQTGGTGNEQFF.

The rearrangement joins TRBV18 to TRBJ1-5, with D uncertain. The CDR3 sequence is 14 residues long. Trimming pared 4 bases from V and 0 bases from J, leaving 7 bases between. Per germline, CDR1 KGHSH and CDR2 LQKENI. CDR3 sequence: CASSQENSNQPQHF. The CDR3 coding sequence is TGTGCCAGCTCACAGGAGAATAGCAATCAGCCCCAGCATTTT.

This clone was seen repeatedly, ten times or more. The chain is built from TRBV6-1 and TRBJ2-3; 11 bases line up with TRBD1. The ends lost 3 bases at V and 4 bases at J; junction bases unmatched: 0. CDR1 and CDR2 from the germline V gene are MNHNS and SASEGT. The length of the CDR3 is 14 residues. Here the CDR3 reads CASSEDRGPDTQYF. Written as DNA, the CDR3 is TGTGCCAGCAGTGAGGACAGGGGGCCAGATACGCAGTATTTT.

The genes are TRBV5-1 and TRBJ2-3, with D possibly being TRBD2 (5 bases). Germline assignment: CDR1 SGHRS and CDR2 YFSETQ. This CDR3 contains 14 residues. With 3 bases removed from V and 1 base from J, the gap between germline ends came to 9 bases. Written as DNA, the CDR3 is TGCGCCAGCAGCTGGGTGGGAGGCACAGATACGCAGTATTTT. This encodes CASSWVGGTDTQYF.

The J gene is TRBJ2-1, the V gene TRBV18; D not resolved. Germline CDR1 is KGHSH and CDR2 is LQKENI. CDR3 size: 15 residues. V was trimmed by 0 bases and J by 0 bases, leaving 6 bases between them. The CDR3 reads CASSPPSLSYNEQFF. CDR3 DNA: TGTGCCAGCTCACCACCCAGCCTCTCCTACAATGAGCAGTTCTTC.

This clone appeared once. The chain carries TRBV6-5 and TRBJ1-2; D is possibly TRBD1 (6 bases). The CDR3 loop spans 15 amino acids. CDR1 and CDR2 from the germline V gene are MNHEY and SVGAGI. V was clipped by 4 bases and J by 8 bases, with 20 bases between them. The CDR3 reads CASSSRQGYLGGYTF. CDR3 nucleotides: TGTGCCAGCAGTTCGAGGCAGGGGTACCTTGGGGGCTACACCTTC.

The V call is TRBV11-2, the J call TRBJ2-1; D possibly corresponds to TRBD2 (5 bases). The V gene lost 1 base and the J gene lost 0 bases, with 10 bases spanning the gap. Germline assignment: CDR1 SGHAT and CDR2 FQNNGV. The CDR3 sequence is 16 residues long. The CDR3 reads CASSLGTRSSYNEQFF. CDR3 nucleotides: TGTGCCAGCAGCTTAGGGACTCGAAGCTCCTACAATGAGCAGTTCTTC.

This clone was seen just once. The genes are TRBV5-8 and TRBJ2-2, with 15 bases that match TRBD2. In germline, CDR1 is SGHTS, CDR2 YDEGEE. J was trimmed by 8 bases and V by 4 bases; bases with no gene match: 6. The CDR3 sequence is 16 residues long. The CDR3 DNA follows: TGTGCCAGCAGCCGCGGACTAGCGGGAGGGCCGGGGGAGCTGTTTTTT. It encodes CASSRGLAGGPGELFF.

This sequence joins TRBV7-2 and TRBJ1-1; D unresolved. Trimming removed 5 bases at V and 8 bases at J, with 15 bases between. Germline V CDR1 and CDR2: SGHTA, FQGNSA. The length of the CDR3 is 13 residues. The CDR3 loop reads CASSVFRASEAFF. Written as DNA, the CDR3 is TGTGCCAGCAGCGTCTTCCGGGCCTCGGAAGCTTTCTTT.

The CDR3 DNA reads as TGTGCCAGCAGTCTAGCGGGAGCGGCCACCGGGGAGCTGTTTTTT. Translating gives CASSLAGAATGELFF. The chain employs TRBV6-5 and TRBJ2-2, with 10 bases fitting TRBD2. J lost 4 bases, V lost 5 bases, and 4 bases had no gene match. The V gene's germline CDR1 is MNHEY and CDR2 SVGAGI. The CDR3 covers 15 residues.

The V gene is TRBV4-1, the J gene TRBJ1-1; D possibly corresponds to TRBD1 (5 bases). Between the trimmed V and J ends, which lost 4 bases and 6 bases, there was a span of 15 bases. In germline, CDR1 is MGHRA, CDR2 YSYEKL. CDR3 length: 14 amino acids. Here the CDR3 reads CASSRPGHVAEAFF. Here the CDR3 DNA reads TGCGCCAGCAGCCGTCCCGGACATGTCGCTGAAGCTTTCTTT.